This record looks at one T cell receptor beta chain sequence and its context. Each CDR3 protein gets one entry after TCRdb re-called the PCR reads with MiXCR. The table has fewer than 16,000 distinct CDR3 sequences, roughly 60% seen once; the top ten hold 53%. The data derive from a study of esophageal squamous cell carcinoma under preoperative chemotherapy. Time point here: before preoperative PTX-NDP chemotherapy. The sample was gathered from a patient given preoperative chemotherapy. The receptor was derived from a human donor with esophageal squamous cell carcinoma. The donor label of this sample is uncertain.

The CDR3 nucleotides read TGTGCCAGCAGCCCGGCGCAGGGGGTAACCAACGAGCAGTACTTC. Residues: CASSPAQGVTNEQYF. The chain is built from TRBV3-1 and TRBJ2-1; 7 nucleotides agree with TRBD1. TRBJ2-7 explains the end of the DNA better; the J call may be wrong. Germline CDR1 and CDR2: LGHDT and YNNKEL (reference sequence). The CDR3 loop spans 15 amino acids.